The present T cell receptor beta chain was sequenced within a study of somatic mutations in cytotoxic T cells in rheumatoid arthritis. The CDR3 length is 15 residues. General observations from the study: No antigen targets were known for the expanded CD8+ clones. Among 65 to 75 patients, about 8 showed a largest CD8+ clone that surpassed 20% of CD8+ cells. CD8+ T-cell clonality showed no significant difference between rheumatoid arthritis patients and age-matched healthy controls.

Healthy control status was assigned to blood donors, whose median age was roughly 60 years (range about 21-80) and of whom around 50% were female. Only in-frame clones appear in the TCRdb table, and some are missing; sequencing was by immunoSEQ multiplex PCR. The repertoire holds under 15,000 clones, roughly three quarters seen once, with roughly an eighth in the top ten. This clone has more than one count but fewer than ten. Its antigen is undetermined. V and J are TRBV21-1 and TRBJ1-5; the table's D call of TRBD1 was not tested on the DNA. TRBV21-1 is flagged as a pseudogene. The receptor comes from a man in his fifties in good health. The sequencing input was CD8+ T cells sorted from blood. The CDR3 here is CASRLTGLSNQPQHF. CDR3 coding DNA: TGTGCCAGCAGGTTGACAGGTTTGAGCAATCAGCCCCAGCATTTT.